This note documents a single T cell receptor (beta chain) sequence. Amplification of TCR beta CDR3 regions used RNA as the template. A set of HTBI primers served as the primers for a first-round RT-PCR of the TCR CDR3. TCRdb called the multiplex PCR reads again in MiXCR, with one record for every CDR3 protein. The sample has fewer than 750,000 distinct CDR3 sequences; roughly 15% are singletons. CDR1 is MNHNS and CDR2 is SASEGT in the germline V gene. The CDR3 spans 16 residues. V was trimmed by 7 bases and J by 4 bases, leaving 23 bases between them. This specimen belongs to a study of T cells in Graves' hyperthyroidism and ophthalmopathy.

Sequenced sample: blood. The source of this sequence is a woman aged 35 to 49 with Graves' ophthalmopathy. The chain uses TRBV6-1 and TRBJ2-7; unclear D gene. CDR3 in amino acids: CASNLVSGRAEYEQYF. The CDR3 DNA is TGTGCCAGCAATCTAGTATCGGGCCGAGCCGAATACGAGCAGTACTTC.